Following are 10 T cell receptor beta chains from one sample sequenced in a study of shared clonotypes between healthy human individuals (dated by TCRdb to 2019 to 2021). Libraries came from the immunoSEQ multiplex PCR assay. TCRdb re-hosts the immuneACCESS table, in-frame sequences only. Its copies lack some clones; in the studies checked, an unresolved V gene accounts for under half of them, and the cause for the rest is not known. This sample gives roughly 2 million clones in total; 90% to 95% of them show up just once. The ten largest clones take up about 0.13% of the sample. The sequenced sample consisted of naive CD4+ T cells sorted from blood. According to the study, the label for this sample's cell subset or site signals: CD45RA+ positively selected. Receptor source: a man between 18 and 35 years old in good health.

This clone was detected only once. The rearrangement uses TRBV4-3 and TRBJ2-4, with 12 bases identical to TRBD2. The CDR3 has 16 residues. V lost 0 bases to trimming and J lost 6 bases; unmatched junction nucleotides: 3. From germline, CDR1 is LGHNA and CDR2 YSLEER. CDR3 loop: CASSQDALAGGNIQYF. The CDR3 DNA is TGCGCCAGCAGCCAAGATGCACTAGCGGGAGGAAACATTCAGTACTTC.

This clone was detected a few times. V is TRBV18 and J is TRBJ2-6; TRBD1 is a possible D gene (6 bases). The germline gives CDR1 KGHSH, CDR2 LQKENI. V lost 3 bases, J lost 0 bases, and 12 bases lay in between. The CDR3 has 17 amino acids. CDR3 sequence reads: CASSPMTGISGANVLTF. CDR3 sequence (DNA): TGTGCCAGCTCACCGATGACAGGAATCTCTGGGGCCAACGTCCTGACTTTC.

V usage is TRBV5-4 and J usage is TRBJ2-4, with D unclear. V was clipped by 6 bases and J by 0 bases, with 19 bases between them. This CDR3 is 17 amino acids long. Germline CDR1 and CDR2: SGHNT and YYREEE (reference sequence). CDR3 in DNA: TGTGCCAGCACGACTGACGGCCAAGCCCTAGCCAAAAACATTCAGTACTTC. As protein: CASTTDGQALAKNIQYF.

This clone was recorded once. The V call is TRBV6-6, the J call TRBJ1-1; D is uncertain. From germline, CDR1 is MNHNY and CDR2 SVGAGI (reference sequence). The V and J ends lost 7 bases and 3 bases respectively, with 12 bases between them. The CDR3 has 13 amino acids. This CDR3 reads CASMGYLDTEAFF. The CDR3 DNA is TGTGCCAGCATGGGGTATTTGGACACTGAAGCTTTCTTT.

The chain combines TRBV27 with TRBJ1-1; D is undetermined. This CDR3 spans 13 amino acids. CDR1 is MNHEY and CDR2 is SMNVEV in the germline V gene (reference sequence). V lost 5 bases and J 1 base, leaving 8 bases between the germline ends. CDR3 sequence reads: CASSAEPNTEAFF. The CDR3 DNA sequence: TGTGCCAGCAGTGCGGAGCCGAACACTGAAGCTTTCTTT.

This clone is a singleton in its sample. Other DNA sequences in the same sample also yield this CDR3. This chain uses TRBV28 with TRBJ2-5; D is possibly TRBD1 (6 bases). V was pared by 6 bases and J by 5 bases, with 25 bases between. CDR1 is MDHEN and CDR2 is SYDVKM in the germline V gene. The CDR3 contains 17 residues. CDR3 loop: CASRARGRSSLGETQYF. CDR3 nucleotide sequence: TGTGCCAGCAGGGCCAGGGGCCGATCCAGCTTGGGGGAGACCCAGTACTTC.

The chain uses TRBV10-3 and TRBJ2-2; D tentatively fits TRBD1 or TRBD2 (5 bases each). V was cut by 6 bases and J by 6 bases, with 11 bases left in between. The length of the CDR3 is 13 residues. The germline V gene has CDR1 ENHRY and CDR2 SYGVKD. CDR3 nucleotides: TGTGCCATCAGGCTAGAGGGACCCGGGGAGCTGTTTTTT. Translated, it gives CAIRLEGPGELFF.

This chain joins TRBV18 and TRBJ2-7; 12 nucleotides agree with TRBD2. V was pared by 3 bases and J by 7 bases, with 4 bases of the junction left unmatched. CDR3 length: 14 residues. Germline CDR1 and CDR2: KGHSH and LQKENI. The CDR3 DNA sequence: TGTGCCAGCTCACCCACGACTAGCGGGAGTGAGCAGTACTTC. It is translated as CASSPTTSGSEQYF.

The chain carries TRBV7-2 and TRBJ2-2; unclear D gene. The CDR3 is made up of 12 amino acids. CDR1 and CDR2 from the germline V gene are SGHTA and FQGNSA. V lost 2 bases and J 11 bases, leaving 9 bases between the germline ends. CDR3: CASSLMGNELFF. The CDR3 nucleotides read TGTGCCAGCAGCTTAATGGGGAACGAGCTGTTTTTT.

The V gene is TRBV19, the J gene TRBJ2-1; 7 nucleotides agree with TRBD1. V lost 7 bases to trimming and J lost 6 bases; unmatched junction nucleotides: 9. The CDR3 is 14 residues long. CDR1 is LNHDA and CDR2 is SQIVND in the germline V gene (reference sequence). The CDR3 spells CASKPWGQSNEQFF. CDR3 DNA sequence: TGTGCCAGTAAGCCGTGGGGACAGTCCAATGAGCAGTTCTTC.